A selection of T cell receptor beta chains follows, all from one sample in a study of blood T cell repertoires in COVID-19. Assay: immunoSEQ multiplex PCR; the TCRdb copy retains only in-frame clones and omits some. The sample lists over 60,000 clones; about 75% were seen once. The sequencing input was peripheral blood. These receptors were taken from a human donor in a cohort sampled during active COVID-19. Each CDR3 is given with its conserved first and last residue. The D gene is left open where the match is weak. Size is omitted from some rows. Given values are once, few, many or a class for expanded clones.

many | TRBJ1-1 | TRBV19 | 14 | . | TGTGCCAGTAGTTCGAAGACAGAGAACACTGAAGCTTTCTTT | CASSSKTENTEAFF
. | TRBJ1-1 | TRBV2 | 16 | . | TGTGCCAGCACTCCCGCCGGGGGGACGTGGAACACTGAAGCTTTCTTT | CASTPAGGTWNTEAFF
. | TRBJ2-7 | TRBV6-5 | 16 | . | TGTGCCAGCAGTTACCTGTTGGGGGGTATCTCCTACGAGCAGTACTTC | CASSYLLGGISYEQYF
few | TRBJ2-7 | TRBV11-1 | 12 | . | TGTGCCAGCAGCGCTCGAGGATACGAGCAGTACTTC | CASSARGYEQYF
. | TRBJ1-2 | TRBV6-5 | 14 | TRBD1 | TGTGCCAGCGCCTACCAGGGGGGTAACTATGGCTACACCTTC | CASAYQGGNYGYTF
once | TRBJ1-2 | TRBV28 | 13 | . | TGTGCCAGCAACCTGGGGGGAAACTATGGCTACACCTTC | CASNLGGNYGYTF
once | TRBJ2-2 | TRBV3-1/TRBV3-2 | 16 | . | TGTGCCAGCAGCCAAGCGGGGTTGCGGAATGTCGGGGAGCTGTTTTTT | CASSQAGLRNVGELFF
few | TRBJ1-2 | TRBV19 | 13 | . | TGTGCCAGTAGTGTGGCGGATAACTATGGCTACACCTTC | CASSVADNYGYTF
. | TRBJ2-1 | TRBV10-3 | 16 | . | TGTGCCACGTCCGTCGCCGGGACTGGCTCCTACAATGAGCAGTTCTTC | CATSVAGTGSYNEQFF
. | TRBJ1-2 | TRBV6-5 | 11 | . | TGTGCCAGCAGTTCCGGGGTAGGCTACACCTTC | CASSSGVGYTF
. | TRBJ2-7 | TRBV5-6 | 13 | . | TGTGCCAGCAGCTTGGACAGTCGCTACGAGCAGTACTTC | CASSLDSRYEQYF
. | TRBJ1-2 | TRBV4-3 | 15 | . | TGCGCCAGCAGCCAAGATTACGTAGCTAACTATGGCTACACCTTC | CASSQDYVANYGYTF
. | TRBJ2-5 | TRBV15 | 14 | TRBD1 | TGTGCCACCAGCAGGACAGGGACGGGAGAGACCCAGTACTTC | CATSRTGTGETQYF
. | TRBJ1-1 | TRBV7-9 | 12 | . | TGTGCCAGCAGCCGGGGTGGGACTGAAGCTTTCTTT | CASSRGGTEAFF
. | TRBJ2-5 | TRBV10-2 | 13 | TRBD2 | TGCGCCAGCAGGCGGGGGGTTGGGGAGACCCAGTACTTC | CASRRGVGETQYF
. | TRBJ2-6 | TRBV5-6 | 19 | . | TGTGCCAGCAGCTCCCCATCGTACCAGGATAAACCTGGGGCCAACGTCCTGACTTTC | CASSSPSYQDKPGANVLTF
. | TRBJ1-3 | TRBV27 | 17 | . | TGTGCCAGCAGTTCAACAGGGTTCGGGTGGGCTGGAAACACCATATATTTT | CASSSTGFGWAGNTIYF
few | TRBJ2-7 | TRBV5-1 | 15 | TRBD2 | TGCGCCAGCAGCTTAGGTCGGGGGGGCCTCTACGAGCAGTACTTC | CASSLGRGGLYEQYF
few | TRBJ1-2 | TRBV25-1 | 13 | . | TGTGCCAGCAGCTCAGGGTCCCCCTATGGCTACACCTTC | CASSSGSPYGYTF
. | TRBJ1-2 | TRBV3-1/TRBV3-2 | 14 | . | TGTGCCAGCAGCCAAGATCGTGGTAGTAATGGCTACACCTTC | CASSQDRGSNGYTF
few | TRBJ1-5 | TRBV19 | 13 | . | TGTGCCAGTAGTTTCTCTATTAATCAGCCCCAGCATTTT | CASSFSINQPQHF
. | TRBJ2-1 | TRBV7-2 | 15 | TRBD2 | TGTGCCAGCAGCTCGACTAGCGGGATTAGATTTGAGCAGTTCTTC | CASSSTSGIRFEQFF
few | TRBJ2-1 | TRBV9 | 17 | TRBD2 | TGTGCCAGCAGCCCTCGGGAGGGACTAGCGGAGTACAATGAGCAGTTCTTC | CASSPREGLAEYNEQFF
. | TRBJ1-3 | TRBV13 | 13 | TRBD1 | TGTGCCAGCAGCTGGGGACAGGGAGACACCATATATTTT | CASSWGQGDTIYF
. | TRBJ1-1 | TRBV18 | 13 | . | TGTGCCAGCTCACCTCAGGGTAATGGTGAAGCTTTCTTT | CASSPQGNGEAFF
. | TRBJ1-6 | TRBV6-2/TRBV6-3 | 16 | . | TGTGCCAGCAGCCCTCTGGGGGGGGCAGGGAACTCACCCCTCCACTTT | CASSPLGGAGNSPLHF
once | TRBJ2-7 | TRBV5-1 | 13 | TRBD1 | TGCGCCAGCAGCCGGGCAGGGGGCTACGAGCAGTACTTC | CASSRAGGYEQYF
. | TRBJ1-1 | TRBV6-2/TRBV6-3 | 16 | . | TGTGCCAGCAGCCTCACCCCCGGGATCCCGAACACTGAAGCTTTCTTT | CASSLTPGIPNTEAFF
. | TRBJ2-6 | TRBV21-1 | 14 | . | TGTGCCAGCAAGAAAACAGGGAGCACTCAACGTCCCACTTTC | CASKKTGSTQRPTF
. | TRBJ1-5 | TRBV27 | 15 | TRBD1 | TGTGCCAGCAGTCCCGACAGGGGAACCAATCAGCCCCAGCATTTT | CASSPDRGTNQPQHF
. | TRBJ1-1 | TRBV29-1 | 13 | TRBD1 | TGCAGCGTTGTCGGGACAGTGAACACTGAAGCTTTCTTT | CSVVGTVNTEAFF
. | TRBJ1-5 | TRBV5-1 | 16 | TRBD1 | TGCGCCAGCAGCTTGGGGGACAGTGAGGGCAATCAGCCCCAGCATTTT | CASSLGDSEGNQPQHF
. | TRBJ2-7 | TRBV6-5 | 15 | TRBD2 | TGTGCCAGCACCAAGGTCCTAGCGGGCCACTACGAGCAGTACTTC | CASTKVLAGHYEQYF
once | TRBJ2-1 | TRBV4-1 | 17 | TRBD1 | TGCGCCAGCAGCCGAACCGGGACAGGGGGCGCAAACGATGAGCAGTTCTTC | CASSRTGTGGANDEQFF
. | TRBJ1-2 | TRBV4-3 | 15 | TRBD1 | TGCGCCAGCAGCCAAGCGGACAGGGCTCACTATGGCTACACCTTC | CASSQADRAHYGYTF
. | TRBJ1-6 | TRBV7-9 | 13 | . | TGTGCCAGCAGATTACATGATAATTCACCCCTCCACTTT | CASRLHDNSPLHF
. | TRBJ1-5 | TRBV19 | 14 | TRBD1 | TGTGCCAGTAACGACAGGGGGAGCAATCAGCCCCAGCATTTT | CASNDRGSNQPQHF
. | TRBJ1-2 | TRBV10-3 | 13 | . | TGTGCCATCAGTTACGACAAGAACTATGGCTACACCTTC | CAISYDKNYGYTF
. | TRBJ2-3 | TRBV5-1 | 14 | . | TGCGCCAGCAGCTTGGCCGGGAGCGAGGATACGCAGTATTTT | CASSLAGSEDTQYF
. | TRBJ1-6 | TRBV11-2 | 15 | . | TGTGCCAGCAGCTTAGTATCTAGCGGGAATTCACCCCTCCACTTT | CASSLVSSGNSPLHF
few | TRBJ1-1 | TRBV7-8 | 15 | . | TGTGCCAGCAGCGTATACAGGGATGAACGCGCTGAAGCTTTCTTT | CASSVYRDERAEAFF
many | TRBJ2-7 | TRBV4-1 | 14 | . | TGCGCCAGCAGCCTGAAGACAGTCTCCTACGAGCAGTACTTC | CASSLKTVSYEQYF
. | TRBJ2-5 | TRBV5-5 | 15 | . | TGTGCCAGCAGCTTTGTCTACAGGAGGGGAGAGACCCAGTACTTC | CASSFVYRRGETQYF
. | TRBJ2-7 | TRBV5-1 | 16 | TRBD2 | TGCGCCAGCAACTTCATCTCTAGCGGGGACCACGTCGAGCAGTACTTC | CASNFISSGDHVEQYF
. | TRBJ1-6 | TRBV5-1 | 15 | TRBD1 | TGCGCCAGCAGCTCCGGGACAGTGGGGAATTCACCCCTCCACTTT | CASSSGTVGNSPLHF
few | TRBJ2-7 | TRBV3-1/TRBV3-2 | 15 | TRBD1 | TGTGCCAGCAGCCAGGAGACAGGGATGACCTACGAGCAGTACTTC | CASSQETGMTYEQYF
. | TRBJ2-4 | TRBV4-1 | 16 | . | TGCGCCAGCAGCCAAGATAGAAGGGGCAACAAAAACATTCAGTACTTC | CASSQDRRGNKNIQYF
. | TRBJ2-3 | TRBV28 | 14 | TRBD2 | TGTGCCAGCCCGAAAGGACTAGCTGGGGATACGCAGTATTTT | CASPKGLAGDTQYF
. | TRBJ2-7 | TRBV10-3 | 14 | TRBD1 | TGTGCCATCAGGCAATCGACAGGGGCCTACGAGCAGTACTTC | CAIRQSTGAYEQYF
. | TRBJ1-1 | TRBV19 | 16 | TRBD1 | TGTGCCAGTAGTTCTCGACAGGGGGCGTTGAACACTGAAGCTTTCTTT | CASSSRQGALNTEAFF
once | TRBJ2-5 | TRBV11-2 | 13 | . | TGTGCCAGCAGCAGAGGGAGTCGAGAGACCCAGTACTTC | CASSRGSRETQYF
few | TRBJ2-7 | TRBV9 | 13 | . | TGTGCCAGCAGCGCGAGGGGGTCGACCGAGCAGTACTTC | CASSARGSTEQYF
few | TRBJ1-2 | TRBV3-1/TRBV3-2 | 12 | . | TGTGCCAGCAGCGAAAACGGGGGAGGCTACACCTTC | CASSENGGGYTF
once | TRBJ2-2 | TRBV27 | 15 | TRBD1 | TGTGCCAGCAGTCCCTCGGCGACAGGGGGGCTTAAGCTGTTTTTT | CASSPSATGGLKLFF
few | TRBJ2-1 | TRBV15 | 18 | . | TGTGCCACCAGCAGCACCCTGAACCGGGACAAGGCCTACAATGAGCAGTTCTTC | CATSSTLNRDKAYNEQFF
once | TRBJ1-1 | TRBV5-6 | 17 | TRBD1 | TGTGCCAGCAGCACCCCGACAGGGGACTTCATGAACACTGAAGCTTTCTTT | CASSTPTGDFMNTEAFF
. | TRBJ2-5 | TRBV5-1 | 15 | . | TGCGCCAGCAGCTTTGGAAGGGGATACCAAGAGACCCAGTACTTC | CASSFGRGYQETQYF
. | TRBJ2-5 | TRBV5-5 | 13 | . | TGTGCCAGCAGCTTGGGCACAGGAGAGACCCAGTACTTC | CASSLGTGETQYF
few | TRBJ2-5 | TRBV10-3 | 12 | . | TGTGCCATCGGAGCTACACAAGAGACCCAGTACTTC | CAIGATQETQYF
few | TRBJ1-1 | TRBV7-9 | 17 | . | TGTGCCAGCAGCCATAACCGCCCGGGTCCCCGGGACACTGAAGCTTTCTTT | CASSHNRPGPRDTEAFF